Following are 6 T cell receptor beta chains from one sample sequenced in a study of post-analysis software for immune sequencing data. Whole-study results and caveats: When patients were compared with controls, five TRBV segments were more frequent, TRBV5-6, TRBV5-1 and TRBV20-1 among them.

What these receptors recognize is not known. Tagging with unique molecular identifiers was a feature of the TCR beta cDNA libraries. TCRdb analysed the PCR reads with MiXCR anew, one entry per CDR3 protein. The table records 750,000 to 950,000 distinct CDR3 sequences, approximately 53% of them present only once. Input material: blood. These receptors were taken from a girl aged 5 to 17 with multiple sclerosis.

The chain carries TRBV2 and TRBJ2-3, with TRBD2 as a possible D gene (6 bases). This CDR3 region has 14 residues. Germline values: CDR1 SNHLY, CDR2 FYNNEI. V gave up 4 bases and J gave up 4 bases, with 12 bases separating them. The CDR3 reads CASSAASEADTQYF. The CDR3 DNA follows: TGTGCCAGCAGTGCGGCTAGCGAGGCAGATACGCAGTATTTT. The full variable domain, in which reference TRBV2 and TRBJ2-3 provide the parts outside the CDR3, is EPEVTQTPSHQVTQMGQEVILRCVPISNHLYFYWYRQILGQKVEFLVSFYNNEISEKSEIFDDQFSVERPDGSNFTLKIRSTKLEDSAMYFCASSAASEADTQYFGPGTRLTVL.

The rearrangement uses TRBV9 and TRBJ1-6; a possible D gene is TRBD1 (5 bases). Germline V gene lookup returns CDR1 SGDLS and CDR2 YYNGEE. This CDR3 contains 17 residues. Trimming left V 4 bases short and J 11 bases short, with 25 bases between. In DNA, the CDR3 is TGTGCCAGCAGCCCGGAGGTGGGGACCAAGGATTATCCACCCCTCCACTTT. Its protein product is CASSPEVGTKDYPPLHF.

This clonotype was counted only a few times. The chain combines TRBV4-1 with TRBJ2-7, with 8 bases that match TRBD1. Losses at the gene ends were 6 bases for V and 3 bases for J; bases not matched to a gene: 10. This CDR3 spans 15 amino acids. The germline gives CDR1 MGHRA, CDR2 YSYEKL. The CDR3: CASSQTGVEGYEQYF. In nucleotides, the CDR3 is TGCGCCAGCAGTCAGACAGGGGTCGAGGGCTACGAGCAGTACTTC.

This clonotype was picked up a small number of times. The DNA of the CDR3 is TGTGCCAGCAGCCTCCAAGCTAGCGGAGGCGAGCAGTACTTC. Its protein product is CASSLQASGGEQYF. The chain couples TRBV5-4 to TRBJ2-7; the match to TRBD2 covers 7 bases. V was pared by 4 bases and J by 6 bases, with 10 bases of the junction left unmatched. The CDR3 totals 14 residues. Germline values: CDR1 SGHNT, CDR2 YYREEE (reference sequence).

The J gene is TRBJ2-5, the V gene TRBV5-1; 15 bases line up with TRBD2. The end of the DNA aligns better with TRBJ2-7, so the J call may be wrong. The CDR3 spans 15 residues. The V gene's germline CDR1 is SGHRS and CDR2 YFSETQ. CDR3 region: CASSLGTSGRAEQYF. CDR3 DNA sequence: TGCGCCAGCAGCTTGGGGACTAGCGGGAGGGCCGAGCAGTACTTC.

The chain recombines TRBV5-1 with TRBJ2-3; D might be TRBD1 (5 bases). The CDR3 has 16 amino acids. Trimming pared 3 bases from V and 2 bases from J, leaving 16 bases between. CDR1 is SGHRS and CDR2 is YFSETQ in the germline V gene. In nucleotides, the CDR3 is TGCGCCAGCAGCTCCTCCGCTGGGGCTCCCACAGATACGCAGTATTTT. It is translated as CASSSSAGAPTDTQYF.